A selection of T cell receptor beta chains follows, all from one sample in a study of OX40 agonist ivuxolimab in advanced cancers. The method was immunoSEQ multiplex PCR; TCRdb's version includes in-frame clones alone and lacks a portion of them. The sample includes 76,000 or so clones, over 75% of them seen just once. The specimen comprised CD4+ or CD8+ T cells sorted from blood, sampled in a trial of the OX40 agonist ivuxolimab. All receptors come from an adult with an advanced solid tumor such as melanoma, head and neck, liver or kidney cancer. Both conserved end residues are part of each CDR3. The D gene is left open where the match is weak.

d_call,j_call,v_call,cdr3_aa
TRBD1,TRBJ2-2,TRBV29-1,CSVEADRGLDTGELFF
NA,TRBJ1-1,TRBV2,CASSGRRENTEAFF
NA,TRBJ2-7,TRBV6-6,CASSLKPSGFGEQYF
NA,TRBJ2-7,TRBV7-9,CASSLVALYEQYF
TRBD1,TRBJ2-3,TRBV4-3,CASSPSSSGQGAWGDTQYF
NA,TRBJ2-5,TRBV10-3,CAISVRETQYF
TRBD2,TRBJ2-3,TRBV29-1,CSPWVVAGGRSGTDTQYF
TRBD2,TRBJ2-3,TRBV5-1,CASSFNGGAIADTQYF
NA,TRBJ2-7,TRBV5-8,CASSPRLEQYF
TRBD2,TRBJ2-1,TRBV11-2,CASSFGTAGVPYNEQFF
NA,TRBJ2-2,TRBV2,CASRDRDLNTGELFF
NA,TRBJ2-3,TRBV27,CASSLSGDTQYF
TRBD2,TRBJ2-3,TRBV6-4,CASSDSGLAGGDTQYF
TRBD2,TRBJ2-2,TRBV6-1,CASSGGLAGAANTGELFF
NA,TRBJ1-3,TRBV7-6,CASSLDTRGNTIYF
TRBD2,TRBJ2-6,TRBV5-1,CASSALGPHSGGGRGGANVLTF
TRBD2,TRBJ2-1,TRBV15,CATSRGGSGSRNNEQFF
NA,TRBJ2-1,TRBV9,CASSVARGSRGEQFF
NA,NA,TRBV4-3,CASSQAPLGGGSYEQYF
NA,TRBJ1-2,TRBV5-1,CASSTDGLKGGYTF
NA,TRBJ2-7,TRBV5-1,CASSLGPGQVYEQYF
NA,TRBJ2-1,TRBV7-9,CASSLAGRTYNEQFF
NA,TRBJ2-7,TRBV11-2,CASSRGTEPYEQYF
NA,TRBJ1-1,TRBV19,CASQRNTEAFF
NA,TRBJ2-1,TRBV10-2,CASHSPGHYNEQFF
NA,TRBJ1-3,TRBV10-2,CASSEVVPTFSGNTIYF
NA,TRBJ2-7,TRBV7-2,CASSLQRASSYEQYF
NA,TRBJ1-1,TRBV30,CAWSVQGVRSTEAFF
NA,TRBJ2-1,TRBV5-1,CASSLSGNYYNEQFF
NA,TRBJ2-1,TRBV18,CASSPLDRGYNEQFF
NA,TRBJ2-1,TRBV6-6,CASSYSSRGTNEQFF
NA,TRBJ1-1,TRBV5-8,CASRAGTEAFF
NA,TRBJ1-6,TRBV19,CASSIFQGNYNSPLHF
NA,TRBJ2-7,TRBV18,CASSQGRTFSYEQYF
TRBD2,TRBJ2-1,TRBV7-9,CASNILAGVNEQFF
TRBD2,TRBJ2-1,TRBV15,CATSREAGAYNEQFF
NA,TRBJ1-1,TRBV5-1,CASSFSDSFSTEAFF